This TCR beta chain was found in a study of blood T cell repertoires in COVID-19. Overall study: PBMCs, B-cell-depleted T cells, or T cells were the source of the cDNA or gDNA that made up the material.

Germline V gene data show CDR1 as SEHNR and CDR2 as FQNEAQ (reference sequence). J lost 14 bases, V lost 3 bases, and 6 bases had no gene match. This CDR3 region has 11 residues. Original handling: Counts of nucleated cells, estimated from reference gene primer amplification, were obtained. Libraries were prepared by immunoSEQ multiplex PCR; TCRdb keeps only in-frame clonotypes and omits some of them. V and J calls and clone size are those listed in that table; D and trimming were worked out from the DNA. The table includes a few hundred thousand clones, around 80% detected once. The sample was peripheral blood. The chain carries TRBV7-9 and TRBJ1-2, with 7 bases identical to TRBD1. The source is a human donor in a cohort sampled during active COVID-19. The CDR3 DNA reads TGTGCCAGCAGCTTTGACAGGGCGAAGACCTTC. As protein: CASSFDRAKTF.